This T cell receptor beta chain was obtained from a study of early T cells in non-severe SARS-CoV-2 infection. In the study overall: It was bulk RNA from unsorted whole blood that was sequenced, and the chains were unpaired.

The CDR3 has 15 amino acids. Between the trimmed V and J ends, which lost 7 bases and 0 bases, there was a span of 15 bases. This clonotype was counted between two and nine times. Individual cDNA molecules were tagged with unique molecular identifiers. TCRdb fed the 5' RACE reads into MiXCR, producing one record per CDR3 protein. The data show 70,000 to 90,000 distinct CDR3 sequences, with about 11% seen just once and about 4.8% held by the top ten. J is TRBJ1-2 and V is TRBV12-3 or TRBV12-4, with D possibly matching TRBD1 (6 bases). The receptor comes from an adult who was a healthcare worker with PCR-confirmed SARS-CoV-2 infection or an uninfected control (not recorded which). Sample: whole blood. The CDR3 sequence is CASTPQGSSNYGYTF. In DNA form, the CDR3 reads TGTGCCAGCACCCCCCAGGGGTCCTCTAACTATGGCTACACCTTC.